One sample yielded the 3 T cell receptor beta chains listed below, sequenced in a study of shared clonotypes between healthy human individuals. Profiling relied on immunoSEQ multiplex PCR, and the TCRdb table lists in-frame clones only, not all of them. Here the sample spans around 1.4 million clones, approximately 98.5% being singletons. Sequenced material: naive CD4+ T cells sorted from blood. Subset here: CD45RA+ positively selected. All receptors come from a man younger than 40 in good health.

The chain's CDR3 is CASSQDVPGLAGGGLTGELFF. In DNA form, the CDR3 reads TGCGCCAGCAGCCAAGATGTTCCGGGACTAGCGGGGGGAGGGCTCACCGGGGAGCTGTTTTTT. V is TRBV4-3 and J is TRBJ2-2; 15 nucleotides match TRBD2. This CDR3 has 21 residues. Per germline, CDR1 LGHNA and CDR2 YSLEER. J lost 4 bases, V lost 0 bases, and 12 bases had no gene match.

The chain carries TRBV28 and TRBJ1-2; possibly TRBD1 for D (5 bases). Germline-derived CDR1 and CDR2 are MDHEN and SYDVKM. This CDR3 has 16 amino acids. The V end lost 5 bases, the J end lost 3 bases, and 19 bases lay between the germline ends. The CDR3 is CASSLPMWGLHYGYTF. In nucleotides, the CDR3 is TGTGCCAGCAGTCTCCCGATGTGGGGGTTACACTATGGCTACACCTTC.

The chain has TRBV7-2 and TRBJ1-2, with no clear D. This CDR3 has 14 amino acids. In germline, CDR1 is SGHTA, CDR2 FQGNSA. V was pared by 1 base and J by 4 bases, with 10 bases between. The CDR3 protein is CASSLDGSFYGYTF. The CDR3 DNA is TGTGCCAGCAGCTTAGATGGTTCATTCTATGGCTACACCTTC.